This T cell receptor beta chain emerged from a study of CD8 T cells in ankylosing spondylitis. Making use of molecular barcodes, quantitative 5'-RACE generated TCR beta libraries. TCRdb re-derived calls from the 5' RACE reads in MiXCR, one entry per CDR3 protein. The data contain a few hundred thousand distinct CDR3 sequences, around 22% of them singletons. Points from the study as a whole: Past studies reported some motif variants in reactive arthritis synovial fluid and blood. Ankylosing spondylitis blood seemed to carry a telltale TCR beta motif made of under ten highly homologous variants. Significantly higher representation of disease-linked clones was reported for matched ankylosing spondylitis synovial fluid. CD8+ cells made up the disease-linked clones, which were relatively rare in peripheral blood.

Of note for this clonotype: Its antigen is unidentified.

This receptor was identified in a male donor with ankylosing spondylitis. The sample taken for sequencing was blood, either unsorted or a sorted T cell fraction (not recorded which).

The CDR3 DNA reads TGTGCCAGCTGGAACAGGAACACCGGGGAGCTGTTTTTT. Its protein is CASWNRNTGELFF. The rearrangement uses TRBV3-1 and TRBJ2-2; D remains ambiguous. The V and J ends lost 8 bases and 1 base respectively, with 8 bases between them. Germline assignment: CDR1 LGHDT and CDR2 YNNKEL (reference sequence). This CDR3 has 13 amino acids.